The sequence of this T cell receptor (beta chain) was determined in a study of T cells and Merkel cell carcinoma outcomes. Trimming took 4 bases from V and 5 from J, leaving 12 bases between them. The V gene's germline CDR1 is SGHRS and CDR2 YFSETQ. The CDR3 is 13 amino acids. Profiled with immunoSEQ multiplex PCR; TCRdb holds only in-frame clones, not every one. The sample carries 1,400 or so clones, approximately 90% recorded once. The specimen sequenced was tumor tissue from Merkel cell carcinoma. The source of this sequence is a human donor with Merkel cell carcinoma. The chain is built from TRBV5-1 and TRBJ2-5; perhaps TRBD1 as D (6 bases). CDR3 amino acids: CASSVTGLETQYF. The CDR3 DNA is TGCGCCAGCAGCGTTACAGGGTTGGAGACCCAGTACTTC.